The clone carrying this T cell receptor (beta chain) was seen only once. The antigen is undetermined. Trimming took off 8 bases at V and 0 bases at J, with 14 bases between the two ends. The CDR3 length is 14 residues. The V gene's germline CDR1 is MNHEY and CDR2 SMNVEV (reference sequence). This entry belongs to a study of cytomegalovirus exposure and HLA in healthy donors. Overall study findings and caveats: A few chains linked to CMV were shown in vitro to be specific for CMV antigens.

Amplification used 60 Vbeta primers and 13 Jbeta primers. TCRdb's table, derived via immunoSEQ multiplex PCR, lists solely in-frame clones and lacks some. The repertoire holds under 150,000 clones, with over 70% as singletons. The V gene is TRBV27, the J gene TRBJ2-7; the D is unclear. The source material was PBMCs. The clonotype originates from a woman aged 40 to 50 in good health and CMV-seronegative. The CDR3 DNA reads TGTGCCAGCCTTTCGAGCCCAAGCTCCTACGAGCAGTACTTC. It yields the protein CASLSSPSSYEQYF.